The clone carrying this TCR beta chain was detected a few times. This specimen comes from a study of molecular identifiers for immune sequencing clone quantification. TCRdb reanalysed the PCR reads using MiXCR and keeps one entry per CDR3 protein. In the table there are about half a million distinct CDR3 sequences, about 25% of which are singletons. Sorted naive CD8 T cells, roughly 17,000 to 1,100,000, were sequenced from 10%, 30% or 50% RNA. CDR1 is MNHEY, CDR2 SVGAGI, per germline. The CDR3 runs 15 residues. The germline V and J ends were trimmed by 1 base and 6 bases, with 12 bases remaining between them.

The sequence derives from a human donor in good health. Some libraries in this study had Jurkat cell RNA spiked in. Material: naive CD8+ T cells from blood, with Jurkat cell RNA spiked in. Subset in this sample: FACS-sorted CD8+CD4-CCR7+CD45RA+ naive T cells. This rearrangement joins TRBV6-5 to TRBJ2-2, with a tentative D call TRBD1 (6 bases). In DNA, the CDR3 is TGTGCCAGCAGTTACTTTGGGGGCGAGTCCGGGGAGCTGTTTTTT. Translating gives CASSYFGGESGELFF.